This T cell receptor beta chain was found in a study of early T cells in non-severe SARS-CoV-2 infection. Study-wide background: RNA in bulk from unsorted whole blood was sequenced, and chains were unpaired.

In the library, individual cDNA molecules carried attached unique molecular identifiers. TCRdb analysed the 5' RACE reads with MiXCR anew, one entry per CDR3 protein. The data contain over 50,000 distinct CDR3 sequences, 10% to 13% of them singletons. Germline CDR1 is SEHNR and CDR2 is FQNEAQ (reference sequence). There are 16 residues in the CDR3. V lost 3 bases, J lost 5 bases, and 7 bases stayed unmatched. Sequenced material: whole blood. The TCR comes from an adult who was a healthcare worker with PCR-confirmed SARS-CoV-2 infection or an uninfected control (not recorded which). The chain links TRBV7-9 to TRBJ2-1, with 10 bases that match TRBD2. CDR3 protein: CASSFLAGVAHNEQFF. CDR3 nucleotides: TGTGCCAGCAGCTTTCTAGCGGGGGTGGCGCACAATGAGCAGTTCTTC. Variable domain in full (rest from reference TRBV7-9 and TRBJ2-1): DTGVSQNPRHKITKRGQNVTFRCDPISEHNRLYWYRQTLGQGPEFLTYFQNEAQLEKSRLLSDRFSAERPKGSFSTLEIQRTEQGDSAMYLCASSFLAGVAHNEQFFGPGTRLTVL.